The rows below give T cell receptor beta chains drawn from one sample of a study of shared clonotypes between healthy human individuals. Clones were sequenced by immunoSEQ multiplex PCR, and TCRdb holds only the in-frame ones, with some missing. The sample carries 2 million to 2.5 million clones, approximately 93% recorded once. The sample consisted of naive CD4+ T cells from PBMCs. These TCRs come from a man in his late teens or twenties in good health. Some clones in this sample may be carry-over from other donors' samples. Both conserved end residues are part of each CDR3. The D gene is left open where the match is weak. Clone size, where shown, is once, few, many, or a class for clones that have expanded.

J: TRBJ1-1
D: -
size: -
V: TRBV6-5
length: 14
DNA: TGTGCCAGCAGGACGGGACGGAAGAACACTGAAGCTTTCTTT
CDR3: CASRTGRKNTEAFF

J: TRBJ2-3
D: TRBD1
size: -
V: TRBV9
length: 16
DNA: TGTGCCAGCAGCGTAGGTGTGACAGGGGGGACAGATACGCAGTATTTT
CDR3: CASSVGVTGGTDTQYF

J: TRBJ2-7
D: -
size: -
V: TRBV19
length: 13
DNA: TGTGCCAGTAGTATTGCACAGTACTACGAGCAGTACTTC
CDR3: CASSIAQYYEQYF

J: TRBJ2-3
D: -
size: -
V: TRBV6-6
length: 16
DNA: TGTGCCAGCAGTCAGGGACGGGAATTTAGCACAGATACGCAGTATTTT
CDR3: CASSQGREFSTDTQYF

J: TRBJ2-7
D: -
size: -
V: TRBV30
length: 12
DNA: TGTGCCTGGGAGGCCCGGGGCTACGAGCAGTACTTC
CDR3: CAWEARGYEQYF

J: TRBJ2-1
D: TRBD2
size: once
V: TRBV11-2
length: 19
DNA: TGTGCCAGCAGGAGAATTGCCACTAGCGGGAGTGGATCCTACAATGAGCAGTTCTTC
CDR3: CASRRIATSGSGSYNEQFF

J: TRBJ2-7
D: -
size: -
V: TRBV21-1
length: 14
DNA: TGTGCCAGCAGCAAAGTGACGACTAGCGACGAGCAGTACTTC
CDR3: CASSKVTTSDEQYF

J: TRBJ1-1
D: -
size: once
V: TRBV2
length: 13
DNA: TGTGCCAGCAGACGTAATCCGAACACTGAAGCTTTCTTT
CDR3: CASRRNPNTEAFF

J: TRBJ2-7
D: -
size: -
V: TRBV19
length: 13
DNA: TGTGCCAGTAGTCCCACCCTAGCCTACGAGCAGTACTTC
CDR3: CASSPTLAYEQYF

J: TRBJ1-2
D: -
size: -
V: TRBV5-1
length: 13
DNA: TGCGCCAGCAGCTTTAGTCAGGGATATGGCTACACCTTC
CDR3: CASSFSQGYGYTF

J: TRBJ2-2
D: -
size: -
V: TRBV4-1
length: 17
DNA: TGCGCCAGCAGCCAACCGCCGGCGGGCGGGAACACCGGGGAGCTGTTTTTT
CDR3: CASSQPPAGGNTGELFF

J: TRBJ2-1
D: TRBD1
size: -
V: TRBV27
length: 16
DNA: TGTGCCAGCAGTTTTTCTCGGGACAGGGGGTTGTATGAGCAGTTCTTC
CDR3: CASSFSRDRGLYEQFF

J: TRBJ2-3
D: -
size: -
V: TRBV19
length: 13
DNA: TGTGCCAGTAGTACGCAGTCGGGAGATACGCAGTATTTT
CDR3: CASSTQSGDTQYF

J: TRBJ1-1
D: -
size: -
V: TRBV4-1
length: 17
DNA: TGCGCCAGCAGCCACCCCCGGGCCTCAGCGGAAAGGGCTGAAGCTTTCTTT
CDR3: CASSHPRASAERAEAFF

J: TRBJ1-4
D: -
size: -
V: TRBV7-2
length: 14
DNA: TGTGCCAGCAGCTTAGCTATAGCTAATGAAAAACTGTTTTTT
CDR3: CASSLAIANEKLFF

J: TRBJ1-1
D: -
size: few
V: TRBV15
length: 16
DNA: TGTGCCACCAGCAGAGAAGGAGCAGGGAGGAACACTGAAGCTTTCTTT
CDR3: CATSREGAGRNTEAFF

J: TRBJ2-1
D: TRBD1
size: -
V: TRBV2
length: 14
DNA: TGTGCCAACCTGTTAGGGGGCCGTTACAATGAGCAGTTCTTC
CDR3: CANLLGGRYNEQFF

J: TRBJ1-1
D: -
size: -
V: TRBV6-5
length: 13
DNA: TGTGCCAGCAGTTACATAATGGGGACTGAAGCTTTCTTT
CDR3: CASSYIMGTEAFF

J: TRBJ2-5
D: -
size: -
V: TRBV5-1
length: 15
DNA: TGCGCCAGCAGCTTGGTGCCAGGGTCCCAAGAGACCCAGTACTTC
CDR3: CASSLVPGSQETQYF

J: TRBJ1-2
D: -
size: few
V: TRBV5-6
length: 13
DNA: TGTGCCAGCAGCTTGGCGGGGGGCCTTGGCTACACCTTC
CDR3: CASSLAGGLGYTF

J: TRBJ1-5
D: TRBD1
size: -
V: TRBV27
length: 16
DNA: TGTGCCAGCACATTACTGGGGACAGGGGTTTGGCAGCCCCAGCATTTT
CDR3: CASTLLGTGVWQPQHF

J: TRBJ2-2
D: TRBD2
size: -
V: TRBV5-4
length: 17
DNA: TGTGCCAGCAGCCCGGGGACTAGCGGGAGTTTGGCCGGGGAGCTGTTTTTT
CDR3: CASSPGTSGSLAGELFF

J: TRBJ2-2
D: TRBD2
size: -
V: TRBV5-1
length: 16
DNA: TGCGCCAGCAGCCGACTAGCGGCCGCGAACACCGGGGAGCTGTTTTTT
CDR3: CASSRLAAANTGELFF

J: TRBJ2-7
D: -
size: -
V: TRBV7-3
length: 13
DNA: TGTGCCAGCAGCCTCCAATCCGGGGCGTGGCAGTACTTC
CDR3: CASSLQSGAWQYF

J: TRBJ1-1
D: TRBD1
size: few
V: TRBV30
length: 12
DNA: TGTGCCTGGAGTGTCGGGACAGCTGAAGCTTTCTTT
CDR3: CAWSVGTAEAFF

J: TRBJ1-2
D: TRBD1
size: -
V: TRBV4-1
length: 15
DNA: TGCGCCAGCAGCCCTGGGACAGTCTCTAACTATGGCTACACCTTC
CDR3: CASSPGTVSNYGYTF

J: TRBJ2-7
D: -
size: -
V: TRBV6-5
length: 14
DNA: TGTGCCAGCAGAGGGACACCCTCCGCCTCCGAGCAGTACTTC
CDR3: CASRGTPSASEQYF

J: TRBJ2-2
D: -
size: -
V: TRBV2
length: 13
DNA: TGTGCCACCACCCCTACAGAAGCCGGGGAGCTGTTTTTT
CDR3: CATTPTEAGELFF

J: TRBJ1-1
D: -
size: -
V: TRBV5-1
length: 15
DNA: TGCGCCAGCAGCCGGGGCGGGGCGGGGGACACTGAAGCTTTCTTT
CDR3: CASSRGGAGDTEAFF

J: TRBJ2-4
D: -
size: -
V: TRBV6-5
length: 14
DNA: TGTGCCAGCAGAACACTGGGGGCCAAAAACATTCAGTACTTC
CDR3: CASRTLGAKNIQYF

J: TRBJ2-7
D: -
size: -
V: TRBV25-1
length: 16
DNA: TGTGCCTCAACCTCGAGCAGGGACCCCCCTTCCTACGAGCAGTACTTC
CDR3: CASTSSRDPPSYEQYF

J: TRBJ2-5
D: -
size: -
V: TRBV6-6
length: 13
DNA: TGTGCCAGCAAACATGGGTCTGGGGAGACCCAGTACTTC
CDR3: CASKHGSGETQYF

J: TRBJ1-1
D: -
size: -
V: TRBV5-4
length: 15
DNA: TGTGCCAGCAGAAACGGGGGCTCGTTTTACACTGAAGCTTTCTTT
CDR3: CASRNGGSFYTEAFF

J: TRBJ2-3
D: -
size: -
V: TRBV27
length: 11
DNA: TGTGCCAGCAGTTTGGCCGATACGCAGTATTTT
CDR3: CASSLADTQYF

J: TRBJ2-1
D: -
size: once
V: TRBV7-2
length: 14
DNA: TGTGCCAGCAGCTTCCGACTAGTTATGGATGAGCAGTTCTTC
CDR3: CASSFRLVMDEQFF

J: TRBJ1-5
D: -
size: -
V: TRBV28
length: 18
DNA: TGTGCCAGCAGTTTAGGTGGGCTTATGGGATATAGCAATCAGCCCCAGCATTTT
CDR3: CASSLGGLMGYSNQPQHF

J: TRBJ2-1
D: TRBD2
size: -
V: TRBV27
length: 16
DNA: TGTGCCAGCCACTCCCCCTCAGCGGGAGGGGAAAATGAGCAGTTCTTC
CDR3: CASHSPSAGGENEQFF

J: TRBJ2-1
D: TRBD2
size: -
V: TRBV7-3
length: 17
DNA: TGTGCCAGCAGCTTAACCGGGGGGAGGGCCCCCTACAATGAGCAGTTCTTC
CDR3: CASSLTGGRAPYNEQFF

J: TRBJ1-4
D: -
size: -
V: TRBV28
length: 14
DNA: TGTGCCAGCAGTTTAGGCGGGACTAATGAAAAACTGTTTTTT
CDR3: CASSLGGTNEKLFF

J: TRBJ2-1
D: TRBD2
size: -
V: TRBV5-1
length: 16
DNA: TGCGCCAGCAGCTTGGCGTCAGCGGGAGTTGTAAATGAGCAGTTCTTC
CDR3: CASSLASAGVVNEQFF

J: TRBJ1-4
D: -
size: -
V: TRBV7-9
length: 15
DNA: TGTGCCAGCAGCTCCGTAAACAGACAGATTGAAAAACTGTTTTTT
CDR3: CASSSVNRQIEKLFF